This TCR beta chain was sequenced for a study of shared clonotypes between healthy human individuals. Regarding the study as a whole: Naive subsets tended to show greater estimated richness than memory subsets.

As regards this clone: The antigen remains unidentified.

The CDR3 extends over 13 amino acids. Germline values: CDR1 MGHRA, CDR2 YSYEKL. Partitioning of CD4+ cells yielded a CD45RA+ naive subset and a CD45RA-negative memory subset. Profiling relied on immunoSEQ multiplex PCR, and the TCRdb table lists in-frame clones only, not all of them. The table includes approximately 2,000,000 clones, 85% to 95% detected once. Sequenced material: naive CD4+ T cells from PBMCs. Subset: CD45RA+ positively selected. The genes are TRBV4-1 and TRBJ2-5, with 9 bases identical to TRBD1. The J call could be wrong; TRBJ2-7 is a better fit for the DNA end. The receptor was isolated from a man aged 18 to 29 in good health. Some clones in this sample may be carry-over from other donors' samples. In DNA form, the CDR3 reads TGCGCCAGCAGCCAGAGGACAGGGGACGAGCAGTACTTC. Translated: CASSQRTGDEQYF.